Listed below are T cell receptor beta chains from one sample, sequenced in a study of control samples from healthy donors and cancer patients. Sequenced by immunoSEQ multiplex PCR; TCRdb stores in-frame clones only, minus some. The sample yields over 80,000 clones, roughly four fifths seen once. Specimen: blood. The receptor source for this set is a man aged 60 to 69 in good health. Both conserved end residues are part of each CDR3. D genes are given only for firm matches. Not all rows give a size; the values are once, few, many and, for expanded clones, a class.

v_gene: TRBV6-2/TRBV6-3; abundance: -; d_gene: TRBD2; j_gene: TRBJ2-3; CDR3nt: TGTGCCAGCAGTTACCGGACTAGCGGGAGTACAGATACGCAGTATTTT; CDR3aa: CASSYRTSGSTDTQYF
v_gene: TRBV5-4; abundance: -; d_gene: -; j_gene: TRBJ2-5; CDR3nt: TGTGCCAGCAGCCAGGGGCCACAAGAGACCCAGTACTTC; CDR3aa: CASSQGPQETQYF
v_gene: TRBV7-9; abundance: -; d_gene: -; j_gene: TRBJ2-4; CDR3nt: TGTGCCAGCAGCTTAGAAGGGGCCAAAAACATTCAGTACTTC; CDR3aa: CASSLEGAKNIQYF
v_gene: TRBV30; abundance: -; d_gene: TRBD1; j_gene: TRBJ1-5; CDR3nt: TGTGCCTGGGGGACAGCTTTCCAGCCCCAGCATTTT; CDR3aa: CAWGTAFQPQHF
v_gene: TRBV10-1; abundance: -; d_gene: TRBD2; j_gene: TRBJ2-3; CDR3nt: TGCGCCACGGCTCTGGGGGGGGTCGTTGCGCAGTATTTT; CDR3aa: CATALGGVVAQYF
v_gene: TRBV28; abundance: -; d_gene: TRBD1; j_gene: TRBJ2-7; CDR3nt: TGTGCCAGCAGTTTATGGCAGGGGGCCTCCTACGAGCAGTACTTC; CDR3aa: CASSLWQGASYEQYF
v_gene: TRBV6-6; abundance: -; d_gene: -; j_gene: TRBJ2-2; CDR3nt: TGTGCCAGCAGCAGGGGGGGTGACAGGGAGCTGTTTTTT; CDR3aa: CASSRGGDRELFF
v_gene: TRBV7-2; abundance: -; d_gene: -; j_gene: TRBJ2-7; CDR3nt: TGTGCCAGCAGCTTAGGGGCGCGCTCCTACGAGCAGTACTTC; CDR3aa: CASSLGARSYEQYF
v_gene: TRBV30; abundance: -; d_gene: -; j_gene: TRBJ2-5; CDR3nt: TGTGCCTGTACCGAGGACTTCCAAGAGACCCAGTACTTC; CDR3aa: CACTEDFQETQYF
v_gene: TRBV7-9; abundance: -; d_gene: TRBD1; j_gene: TRBJ2-7; CDR3nt: TGTGCCAGCAGCTTCAGTCAGGGGGCGAGTGTGTCGGAGCAGTACTTC; CDR3aa: CASSFSQGASVSEQYF
v_gene: TRBV19; abundance: once; d_gene: -; j_gene: TRBJ2-3; CDR3nt: TGTGCCAGTAGTAATAGCGGTTCCTACTTCACAGATACGCAGTATTTT; CDR3aa: CASSNSGSYFTDTQYF
v_gene: TRBV5-1; abundance: few; d_gene: TRBD2; j_gene: TRBJ2-7; CDR3nt: TGCGCCAGCAGGCCGAACGCGGGAGGCCAAATCGAGCAGTACTTC; CDR3aa: CASRPNAGGQIEQYF
v_gene: TRBV6-1; abundance: once; d_gene: -; j_gene: TRBJ1-2; CDR3nt: TGTGCCAGCAGTGAAGCGGGGGACTATGGCTACACCTTC; CDR3aa: CASSEAGDYGYTF
v_gene: TRBV19; abundance: -; d_gene: TRBD1; j_gene: TRBJ2-7; CDR3nt: TGTGCCAGTAGGGAGACAAGACAGGGGGCCTACGAGCAGTACTTC; CDR3aa: CASRETRQGAYEQYF
v_gene: TRBV5-1; abundance: -; d_gene: -; j_gene: TRBJ2-2; CDR3nt: TGCGCCAGCAGCTCGACTAGTTCGAACACCGGGGAGCTGTTTTTT; CDR3aa: CASSSTSSNTGELFF
v_gene: TRBV7-2; abundance: few; d_gene: -; j_gene: TRBJ2-7; CDR3nt: TGTGCCAGCAGCCCCCCTGGACTTCAACCGTACTTC; CDR3aa: CASSPPGLQPYF
v_gene: TRBV11-3; abundance: -; d_gene: -; j_gene: TRBJ2-2; CDR3nt: TGTGCCAGCAGCTTCCAATTAGCGCCCGGGGAGCTGTTTTTT; CDR3aa: CASSFQLAPGELFF
v_gene: TRBV2; abundance: -; d_gene: -; j_gene: TRBJ2-7; CDR3nt: TGTGCCAGCAGTGATTTGGGAGACGAGCAGTACTTC; CDR3aa: CASSDLGDEQYF
v_gene: TRBV18; abundance: -; d_gene: TRBD1; j_gene: TRBJ2-3; CDR3nt: TGTGCCAGCTCACCCTTCCGGGACAGGGGGCCAGATACGCAGTATTTT; CDR3aa: CASSPFRDRGPDTQYF
v_gene: TRBV9; abundance: -; d_gene: TRBD1; j_gene: TRBJ2-1; CDR3nt: TGTGCCAGCAGCCCTCTTCCTCTTCCGGGACAGGGGGCCCATGAGCAGTTCTTC; CDR3aa: CASSPLPLPGQGAHEQFF
v_gene: TRBV28; abundance: -; d_gene: TRBD2; j_gene: TRBJ2-7; CDR3nt: TGTGCCAGCAGTCTCGGGAGACTAGCGAACTACGAGCAGTACTTC; CDR3aa: CASSLGRLANYEQYF
v_gene: TRBV28; abundance: -; d_gene: TRBD1; j_gene: TRBJ2-7; CDR3nt: TGTGCCAGCAGTGCCCGGACAGGGGCTAGTTACGAGCAGTACTTC; CDR3aa: CASSARTGASYEQYF
v_gene: TRBV28; abundance: -; d_gene: TRBD1; j_gene: TRBJ1-5; CDR3nt: TGTGCCAGCAGCGCGACAGGGGGGGGGTATCAGCCCCAGCATTTT; CDR3aa: CASSATGGGYQPQHF
v_gene: TRBV11-2; abundance: -; d_gene: TRBD1; j_gene: TRBJ2-7; CDR3nt: TGTGCCAGCAGCTCGATCGCAGGGGGATACGAGCAGTACTTC; CDR3aa: CASSSIAGGYEQYF
v_gene: TRBV11-3; abundance: -; d_gene: TRBD1; j_gene: TRBJ2-7; CDR3nt: TGTGCCAGCAGCCACAGGGGCCACAACGCCGAGCAGTACTTC; CDR3aa: CASSHRGHNAEQYF
v_gene: TRBV5-6; abundance: -; d_gene: -; j_gene: TRBJ2-7; CDR3nt: TGTGCCAGCAGCTTGCGCAGGGCCGGCGAGCAGTACTTC; CDR3aa: CASSLRRAGEQYF